The entry that follows covers one TCR beta chain sequence. Its antigen remains unknown. The record originates from a study of cytomegalovirus exposure and HLA in healthy donors. Points from the study as a whole: Other equally common chains were less clonally expanded than HLA-associated TCR beta chains, a later analysis showed.

This CDR3 is 18 amino acids long. Germline V gene data show CDR1 as SNHLY and CDR2 as FYNNEI. V dropped 4 bases and J dropped 4 bases, with 25 bases sitting between them. PCR used 60 Vbeta primers and 13 Jbeta primers. Assay used: immunoSEQ multiplex PCR; TCRdb lists only in-frame clones, some missing. Of under 200,000 clones in the sample, around three quarters were seen once. The sequence derives from a woman aged 25-40 years in good health and CMV-seronegative. The chain links TRBV2 to TRBJ1-2; maybe TRBD1 (5 bases). The sequenced material came from PBMCs. CDR3 sequence: CASSGRWQGPSSGYGYTF. As DNA, the CDR3 is TGTGCCAGCAGTGGAAGGTGGCAGGGTCCTTCCTCCGGCTATGGCTACACCTTC.